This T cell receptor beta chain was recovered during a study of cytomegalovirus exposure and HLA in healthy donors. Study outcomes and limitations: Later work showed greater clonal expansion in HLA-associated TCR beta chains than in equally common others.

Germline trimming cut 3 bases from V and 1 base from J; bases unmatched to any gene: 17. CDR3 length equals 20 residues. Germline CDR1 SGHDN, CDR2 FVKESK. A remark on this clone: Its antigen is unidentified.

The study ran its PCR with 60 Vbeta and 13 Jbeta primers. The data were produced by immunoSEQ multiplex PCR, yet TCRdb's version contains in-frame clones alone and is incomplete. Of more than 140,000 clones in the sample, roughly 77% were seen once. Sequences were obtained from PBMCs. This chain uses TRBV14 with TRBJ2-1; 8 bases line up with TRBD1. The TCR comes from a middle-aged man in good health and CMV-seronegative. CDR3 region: CASSHLSLNRGKRSYNEQFF. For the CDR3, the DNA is TGTGCCAGCAGCCACCTAAGCCTCAACAGGGGGAAAAGGTCCTACAATGAGCAGTTCTTC.